Given below is one TCR beta chain in context. The target antigen is unknown. A read error may explain this, as a much larger clone is one base away. The data were taken from a study of T cell repertoires in cytomegalovirus infection. Study summary: Public TCR beta signature analysis indicated the presence of both CMV infection and matching HLA type.

The CDR3 covers 15 residues. CDR1 SNHLY and CDR2 FYNNEI come from the germline V gene. TCRdb fed the reads into MiXCR, producing one record per CDR3 protein. The sample yields 200,000 or so distinct CDR3 sequences, approximately 28% seen once. Study-level results: Using cumulative public TCR beta family frequency, the authors identified those who carried CMV together with the relevant HLA. Clonotype analysis showed dominance of the ex vivo response by HLA-C-restricted CMV-specific TCR beta clonotypes.

This sequence was found in a human donor in good health (CMV status not recorded). Some clones in this sample may be carry-over from other donors' samples. Input material: PBMCs. This chain uses TRBV2 with TRBJ2-5, with 7 bases matching TRBD1. CDR3 protein: CASSVFRDRKETHYF. The CDR3 nucleotides are TGTGCCAGCAGTGTATTTCGGGACAGAAAAGAGACCCACTACTTC.